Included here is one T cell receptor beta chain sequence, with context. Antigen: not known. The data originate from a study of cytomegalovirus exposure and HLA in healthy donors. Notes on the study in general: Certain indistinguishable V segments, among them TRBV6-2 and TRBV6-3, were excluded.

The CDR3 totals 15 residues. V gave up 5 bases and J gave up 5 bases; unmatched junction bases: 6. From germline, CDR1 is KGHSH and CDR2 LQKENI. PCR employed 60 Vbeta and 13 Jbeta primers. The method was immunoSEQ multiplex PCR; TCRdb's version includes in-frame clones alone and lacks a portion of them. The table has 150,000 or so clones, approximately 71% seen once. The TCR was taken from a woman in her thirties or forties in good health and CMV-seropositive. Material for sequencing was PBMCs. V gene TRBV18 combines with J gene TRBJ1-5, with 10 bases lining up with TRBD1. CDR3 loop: CASSAGTGDHQPQHF. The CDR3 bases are TGTGCCAGCTCAGCCGGGACAGGGGACCATCAGCCCCAGCATTTT.